This T cell receptor (beta chain) was profiled in a study of T-cell memory formation after mild COVID-19. Study-wide background: Largely, TCR clusters stayed within a single donor.

This clonotype showed up just a few times. A read error may produce the germline difference seen at one junction end. The CDR3 contains 13 residues. Germline loops: CDR1 SSHAT, CDR2 FNYEAQ (reference sequence). In TCRdb, the 5' RACE reads were re-called with MiXCR into one record per CDR3 protein. The sample comprises some 320,000 distinct CDR3 sequences, approximately 15% of which are singletons, and 20% to 25% rests with the top ten. This sequence was found in a man between 18 and 35 years old who had mild COVID-19 (a few samples of this study predate the infection). Cell type and time point are not known. The chain uses TRBV7-7 and TRBJ2-5; 7 nucleotides match TRBD1. Sequenced input: PBMCs or a T cell subset sorted from them (not recorded which). CDR3 bases: TGTGCTAGCAGCAACGACAGGGAAGAGACCCAGTACTTC. Its translation is CASSNDREETQYF.